This T cell receptor beta chain was sequenced in a study of T cell changes during pregnancy in multiple sclerosis. The protocol was immunoSEQ multiplex PCR, while the TCRdb copy is restricted to in-frame clones and leaves out a portion. The sample lists tens of thousands of clones; approximately 92% were seen once. The V end was cut by 1 base, the J end by 5 bases, with 11 bases between. Germline CDR1 SGHAT, CDR2 FQNNGV. There are 15 residues in the CDR3. The rearrangement links TRBV11-2 to TRBJ1-4; tentatively, D is TRBD1 (5 bases). The receptor was derived from a female donor with multiple sclerosis, enrolled in a pregnancy study. The sample in question was CD4+ T cells from peripheral blood mononuclear cells, obtained in the third trimester of pregnancy. The CDR3 region has the DNA TGTGCCAGCAGCTTAGTAGGGGTCGCCAATGAAAAACTGTTTTTT. Amino acids: CASSLVGVANEKLFF.